This T cell receptor beta chain was sequenced for a study of shared clonotypes between healthy human individuals. CD45RO-negative CD8 cells positively selected for CCR7 made up the naive population, which excluded terminally differentiated effector memory CD45RA+ cells. Deletions cut 7 bases from V and 9 bases from J, with 13 bases between. CDR3 length: 12 amino acids. Per germline, CDR1 MNHNS and CDR2 SASEGT. Assay used: immunoSEQ multiplex PCR; TCRdb lists only in-frame clones, some missing. The profile shows around 2,000,000 clones, approximately 94% of them singletons. Sequencing was carried out using naive CD8+ T cells sorted from blood. This clonotype was sampled from a man aged 18-30 years in good health. This sequence joins TRBV6-1 and TRBJ2-1; D perhaps matches TRBD1 (5 bases). CDR3 residues: CASNTGDVEQFF. CDR3 DNA sequence: TGTGCCAGCAATACAGGAGACGTTGAGCAGTTCTTC.